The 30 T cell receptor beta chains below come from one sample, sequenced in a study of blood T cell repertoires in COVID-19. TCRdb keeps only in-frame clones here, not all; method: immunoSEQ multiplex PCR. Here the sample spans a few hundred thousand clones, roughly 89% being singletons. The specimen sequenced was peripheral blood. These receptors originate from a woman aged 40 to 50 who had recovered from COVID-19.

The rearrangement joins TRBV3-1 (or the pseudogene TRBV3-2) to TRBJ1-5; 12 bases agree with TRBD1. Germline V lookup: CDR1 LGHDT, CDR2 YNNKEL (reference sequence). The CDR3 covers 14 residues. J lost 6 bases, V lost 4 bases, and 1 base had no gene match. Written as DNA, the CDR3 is TGTGCCAGCAGCCCGGGACAGGGGGCTCAGCCCCAGCATTTT. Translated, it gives CASSPGQGAQPQHF.

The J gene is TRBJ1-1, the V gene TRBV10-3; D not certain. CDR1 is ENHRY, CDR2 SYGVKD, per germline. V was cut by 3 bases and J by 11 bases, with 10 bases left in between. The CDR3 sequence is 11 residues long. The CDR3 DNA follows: TGTGCCATCAGTGATAGTGCGGGGGCTTTCTTT. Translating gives CAISDSAGAFF.

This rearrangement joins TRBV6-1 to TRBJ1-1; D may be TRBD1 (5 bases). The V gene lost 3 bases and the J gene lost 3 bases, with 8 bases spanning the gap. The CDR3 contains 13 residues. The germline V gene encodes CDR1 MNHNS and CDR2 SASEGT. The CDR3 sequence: CASSDQGDTEAFF. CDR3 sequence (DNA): TGTGCCAGCAGTGATCAGGGCGACACTGAAGCTTTCTTT.

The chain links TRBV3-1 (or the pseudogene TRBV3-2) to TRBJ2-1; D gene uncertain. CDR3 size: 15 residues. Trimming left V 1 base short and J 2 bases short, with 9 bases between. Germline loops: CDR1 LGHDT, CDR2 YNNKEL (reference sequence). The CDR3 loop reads CASSQVLGAYNEQFF. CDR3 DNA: TGTGCCAGCAGCCAAGTCTTAGGAGCCTACAATGAGCAGTTCTTC.

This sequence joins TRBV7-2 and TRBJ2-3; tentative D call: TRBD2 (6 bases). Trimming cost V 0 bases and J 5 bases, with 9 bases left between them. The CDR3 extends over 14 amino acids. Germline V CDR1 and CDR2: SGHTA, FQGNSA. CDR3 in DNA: TGTGCCAGCAGCTTAGCACTAGCAAAAGATACGCAGTATTTT. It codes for CASSLALAKDTQYF.

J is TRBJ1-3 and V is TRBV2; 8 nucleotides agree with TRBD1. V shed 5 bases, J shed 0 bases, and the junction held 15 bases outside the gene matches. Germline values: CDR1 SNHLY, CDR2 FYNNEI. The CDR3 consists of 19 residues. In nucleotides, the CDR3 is TGTGCCAGCAGTAACGGTGGCTTCCGGACAGGGCTCTCTGGAAACACCATATATTTT. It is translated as CASSNGGFRTGLSGNTIYF.

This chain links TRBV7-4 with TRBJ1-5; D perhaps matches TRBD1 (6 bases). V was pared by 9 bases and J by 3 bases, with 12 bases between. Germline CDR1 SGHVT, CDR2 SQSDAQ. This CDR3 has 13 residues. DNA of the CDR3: TGTGCCAGAGGGGGAAGGGACAATCAGCCCCAGCATTTT. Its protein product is CARGGRDNQPQHF.

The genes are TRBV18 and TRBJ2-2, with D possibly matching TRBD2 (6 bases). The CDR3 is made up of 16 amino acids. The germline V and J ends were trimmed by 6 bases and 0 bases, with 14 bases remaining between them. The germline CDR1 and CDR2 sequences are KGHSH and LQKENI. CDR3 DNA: TGTGCCAGCTCCCCTACCGGGACTGCGAACACCGGGGAGCTGTTTTTT. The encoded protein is CASSPTGTANTGELFF.

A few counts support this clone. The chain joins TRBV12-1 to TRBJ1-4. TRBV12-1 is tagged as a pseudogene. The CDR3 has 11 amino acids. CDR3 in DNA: TGTAAGGTTCGGGGTTGTGAAAAACTGTTTTTT. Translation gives CKVRGCEKLFF.

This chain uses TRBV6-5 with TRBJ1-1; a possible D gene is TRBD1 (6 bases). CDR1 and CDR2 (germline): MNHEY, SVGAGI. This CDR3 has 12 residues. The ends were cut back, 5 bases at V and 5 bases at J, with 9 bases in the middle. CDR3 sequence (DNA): TGTGCCAGCAGTACAGGGTTAACTGAAGCTTTCTTT. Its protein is CASSTGLTEAFF.

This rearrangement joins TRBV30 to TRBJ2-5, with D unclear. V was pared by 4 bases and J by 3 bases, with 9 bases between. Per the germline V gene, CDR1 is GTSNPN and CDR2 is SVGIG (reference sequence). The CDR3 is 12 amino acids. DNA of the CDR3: TGTGCCTGGAACATGGTGGAAGAGACCCAGTACTTC. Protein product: CAWNMVEETQYF.

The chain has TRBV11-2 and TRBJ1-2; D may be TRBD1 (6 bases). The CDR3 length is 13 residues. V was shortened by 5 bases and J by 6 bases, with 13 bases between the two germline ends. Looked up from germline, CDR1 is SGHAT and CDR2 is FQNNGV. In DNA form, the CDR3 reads TGTGCCAGCAGCATAATACAGGGACATGGCTACACCTTC. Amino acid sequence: CASSIIQGHGYTF.

CDR3 sequence (DNA): TGTGCCAGCAGTTCCAGGGTTACTAATGAAAAACTGTTTTTT. Translated: CASSSRVTNEKLFF. This chain connects TRBV28 to TRBJ1-4, with D maybe TRBD1 (5 bases). The length of the CDR3 is 14 residues. Per germline, CDR1 MDHEN and CDR2 SYDVKM. Deletions cut 4 bases from V and 2 bases from J, with 8 bases between.

In DNA, the CDR3 is TGCGCCAGCAGCCACGAACACATACAGGGGGCGAAGGCAGATACGCAGTATTTT. It translates to CASSHEHIQGAKADTQYF. This chain links TRBV5-1 with TRBJ2-3, with 9 nucleotides matching TRBD1. CDR1 SGHRS and CDR2 YFSETQ come from the germline V gene. This CDR3 is 18 amino acids long. Trimming took 4 bases from V and 4 from J; bases not matched to a gene: 16.

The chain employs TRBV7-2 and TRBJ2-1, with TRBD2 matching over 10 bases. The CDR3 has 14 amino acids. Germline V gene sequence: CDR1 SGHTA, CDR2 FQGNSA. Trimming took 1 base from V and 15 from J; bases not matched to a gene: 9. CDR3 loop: CASSLGLAGVGPFF. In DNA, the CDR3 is TGTGCCAGCAGCTTAGGGCTAGCGGGAGTGGGTCCGTTCTTC.

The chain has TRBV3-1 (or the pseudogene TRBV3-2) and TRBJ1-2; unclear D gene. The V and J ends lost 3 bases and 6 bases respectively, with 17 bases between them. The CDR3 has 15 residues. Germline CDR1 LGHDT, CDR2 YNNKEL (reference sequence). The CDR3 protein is CASSHNSQGADGYTF. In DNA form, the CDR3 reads TGTGCCAGCAGCCACAACTCACAAGGAGCGGATGGCTACACCTTC.

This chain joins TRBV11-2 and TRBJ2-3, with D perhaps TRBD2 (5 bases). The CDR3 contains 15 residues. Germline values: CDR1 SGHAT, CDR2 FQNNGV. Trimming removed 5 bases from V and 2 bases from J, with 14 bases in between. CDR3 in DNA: TGTGCCAGCAGCGAGGCTGGACTTATCACAGATACGCAGTATTTT. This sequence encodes CASSEAGLITDTQYF. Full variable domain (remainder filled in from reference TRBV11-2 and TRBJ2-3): EAGVAQSPRYKIIEKRQSVAFWCNPISGHATLYWYQQILGQGPKLLIQFQNNGVVDDSQLPKDRFSAERLKGVDSTLKIQPAKLEDSAVYLCASSEAGLITDTQYFGPGTRLTVL.

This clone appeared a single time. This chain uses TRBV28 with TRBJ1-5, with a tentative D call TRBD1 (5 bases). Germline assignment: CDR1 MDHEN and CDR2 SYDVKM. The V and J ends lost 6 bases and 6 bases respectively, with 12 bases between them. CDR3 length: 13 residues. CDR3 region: CASRRGGSQPQHF. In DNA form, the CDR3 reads TGTGCCAGCAGAAGGGGAGGGAGTCAGCCCCAGCATTTT.

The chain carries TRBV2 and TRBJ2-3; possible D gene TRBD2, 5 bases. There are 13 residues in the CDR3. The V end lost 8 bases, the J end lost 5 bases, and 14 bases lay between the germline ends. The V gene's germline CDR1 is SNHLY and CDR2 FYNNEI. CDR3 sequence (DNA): TGTGCCAGCGGGTTCCTAGCAATAGATACGCAGTATTTT. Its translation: CASGFLAIDTQYF.

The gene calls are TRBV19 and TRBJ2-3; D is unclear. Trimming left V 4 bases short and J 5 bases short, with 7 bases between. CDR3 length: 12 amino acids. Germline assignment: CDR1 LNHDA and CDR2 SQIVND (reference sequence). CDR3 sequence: CASSTLGDTQYF. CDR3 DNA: TGTGCCAGTAGTACCCTCGGAGATACGCAGTATTTT.

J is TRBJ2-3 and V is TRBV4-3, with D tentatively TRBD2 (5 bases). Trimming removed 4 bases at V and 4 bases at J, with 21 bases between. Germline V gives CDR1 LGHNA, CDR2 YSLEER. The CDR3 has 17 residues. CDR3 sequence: CASSPRRSWESADTQYF. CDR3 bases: TGCGCCAGCAGCCCAAGGCGATCCTGGGAGAGCGCAGATACGCAGTATTTT.

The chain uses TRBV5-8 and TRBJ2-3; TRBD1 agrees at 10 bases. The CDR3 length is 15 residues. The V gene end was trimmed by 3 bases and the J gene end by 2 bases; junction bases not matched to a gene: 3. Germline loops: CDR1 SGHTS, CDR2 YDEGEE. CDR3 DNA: TGTGCCAGCAGCTCTGGGACAGGGGACACAGATACGCAGTATTTT. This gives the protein CASSSGTGDTDTQYF.

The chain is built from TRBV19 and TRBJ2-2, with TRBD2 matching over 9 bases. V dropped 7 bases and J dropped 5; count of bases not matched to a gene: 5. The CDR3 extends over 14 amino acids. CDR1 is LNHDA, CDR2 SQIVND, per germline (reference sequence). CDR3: CASTRSGSTGELFF. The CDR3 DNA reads TGTGCCAGTACTCGTAGCGGGAGTACCGGGGAGCTGTTTTTT. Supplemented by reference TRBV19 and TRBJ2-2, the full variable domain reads DGGITQSPKYLFRKEGQNVTLSCEQNLNHDAMYWYRQDPGQGLRLIYYSQIVNDFQKGDIAEGYSVSREKKESFPLTVTSAQKNPTAFYLCASTRSGSTGELFFGEGSRLTVL.

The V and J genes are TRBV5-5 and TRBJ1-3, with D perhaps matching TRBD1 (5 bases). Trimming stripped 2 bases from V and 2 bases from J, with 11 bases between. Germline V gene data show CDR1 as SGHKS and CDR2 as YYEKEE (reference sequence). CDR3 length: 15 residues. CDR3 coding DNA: TGTGCCAGCAGCTTAGGGCCAGGGACTGGAAACACCATATATTTT. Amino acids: CASSLGPGTGNTIYF.

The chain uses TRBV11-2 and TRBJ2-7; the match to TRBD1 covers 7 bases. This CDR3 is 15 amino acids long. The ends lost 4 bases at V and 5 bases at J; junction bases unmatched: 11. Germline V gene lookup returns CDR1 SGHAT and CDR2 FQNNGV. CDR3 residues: CASSSITGASNEQYV. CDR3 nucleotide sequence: TGTGCCAGCAGCTCTATCACAGGGGCTTCGAACGAGCAGTACGTC.

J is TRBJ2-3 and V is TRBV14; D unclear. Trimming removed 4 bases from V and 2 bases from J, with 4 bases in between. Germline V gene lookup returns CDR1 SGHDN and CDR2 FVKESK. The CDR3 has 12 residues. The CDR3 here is CASSLYTDTQYF. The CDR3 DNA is TGTGCCAGCAGCCTCTACACAGATACGCAGTATTTT.

DNA of the CDR3: TGTGCCAGCAGTGGAGGGCCCAACACCTACAATGAGCAGTTCTTC. It is translated as CASSGGPNTYNEQFF. The V gene is TRBV2, the J gene TRBJ2-1, with D perhaps matching TRBD2 (5 bases). V lost 4 bases and J lost 2, with 12 bases in between. The length of the CDR3 is 15 residues. Germline V gives CDR1 SNHLY, CDR2 FYNNEI.

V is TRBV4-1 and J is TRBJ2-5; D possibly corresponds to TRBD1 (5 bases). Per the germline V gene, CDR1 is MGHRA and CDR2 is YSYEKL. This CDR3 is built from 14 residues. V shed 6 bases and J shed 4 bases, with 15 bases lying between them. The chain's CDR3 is CASRGTGRGETQYF. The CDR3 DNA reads TGCGCCAGCAGGGGTACGGGTAGGGGAGAGACCCAGTACTTC.

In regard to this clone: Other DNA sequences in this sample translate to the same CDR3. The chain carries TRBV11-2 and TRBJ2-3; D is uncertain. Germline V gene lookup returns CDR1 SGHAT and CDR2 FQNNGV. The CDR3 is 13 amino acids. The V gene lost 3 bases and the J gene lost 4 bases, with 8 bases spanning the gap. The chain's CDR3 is CASSFSGADTQYF. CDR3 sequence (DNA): TGTGCCAGCAGCTTCTCGGGTGCAGATACGCAGTATTTT.

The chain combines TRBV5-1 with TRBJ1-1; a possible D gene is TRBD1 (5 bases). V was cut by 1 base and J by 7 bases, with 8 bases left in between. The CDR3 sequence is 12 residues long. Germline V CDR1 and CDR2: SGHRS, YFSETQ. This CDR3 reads CASSLSDSEAFF. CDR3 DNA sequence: TGCGCCAGCAGCTTGTCCGACAGTGAAGCTTTCTTT.